The next 2 T cell receptor beta chains were all read from a single sample in a study of blood T cell repertoires in COVID-19. Assay: immunoSEQ multiplex PCR; the TCRdb copy retains only in-frame clones and omits some. Found here are 150,000 or so clones, 88% of them singletons; the top ten hold approximately 2.4%. The sequencing sample was made of peripheral blood. These receptors originate from a woman aged 70 to 79 with acute or convalescent COVID-19.

The V call is TRBV6-5, the J call TRBJ1-4; D unresolved. The CDR3 runs to 16 residues. Germline V gives CDR1 MNHEY, CDR2 SVGAGI. The V and J ends lost 2 bases and 6 bases respectively, with 16 bases between them. In nucleotides, the CDR3 is TGTGCCAGCAGTTACCGCTCCTGGGCCGGATATGAAAAACTGTTTTTT. Encoded protein: CASSYRSWAGYEKLFF.

V usage is TRBV9 and J usage is TRBJ1-4, with 8 bases identical to TRBD1. Losses at the gene ends were 3 bases for V and 3 bases for J; bases not matched to a gene: 4. The CDR3 extends over 15 amino acids. CDR1 SGDLS and CDR2 YYNGEE come from the germline V gene. This CDR3 reads CASSAGGGSNEKLFF. In nucleotides, the CDR3 is TGTGCCAGCAGCGCAGGGGGCGGGTCTAATGAAAAACTGTTTTTT.